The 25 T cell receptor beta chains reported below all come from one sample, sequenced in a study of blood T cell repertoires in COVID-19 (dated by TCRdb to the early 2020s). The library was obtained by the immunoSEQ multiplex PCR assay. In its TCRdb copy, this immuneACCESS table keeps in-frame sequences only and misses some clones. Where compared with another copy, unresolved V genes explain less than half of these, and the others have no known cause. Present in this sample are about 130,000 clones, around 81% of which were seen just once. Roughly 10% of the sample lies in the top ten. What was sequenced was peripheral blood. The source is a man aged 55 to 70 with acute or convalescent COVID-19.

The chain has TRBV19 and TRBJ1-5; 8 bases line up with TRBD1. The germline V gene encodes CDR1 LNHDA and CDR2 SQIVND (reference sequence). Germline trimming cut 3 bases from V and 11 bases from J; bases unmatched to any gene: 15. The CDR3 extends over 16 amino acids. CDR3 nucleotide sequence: TGTGCCAGTAGTATGTTCTGGACAGGGATCCCCTCGACCCAGCATTTT. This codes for CASSMFWTGIPSTQHF.

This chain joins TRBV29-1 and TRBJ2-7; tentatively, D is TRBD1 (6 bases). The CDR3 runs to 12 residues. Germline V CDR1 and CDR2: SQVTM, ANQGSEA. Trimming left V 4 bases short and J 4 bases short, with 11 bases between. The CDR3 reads CSVGRGGYEQYF. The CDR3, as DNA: TGCAGCGTTGGCAGGGGCGGTTACGAGCAGTACTTC.

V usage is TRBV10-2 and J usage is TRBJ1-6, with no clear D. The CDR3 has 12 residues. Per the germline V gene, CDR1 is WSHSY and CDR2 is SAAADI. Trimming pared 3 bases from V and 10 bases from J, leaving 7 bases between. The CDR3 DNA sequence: TGCGCCAGCAGTGAAGTTCGGTCACCCCTCCACTTT. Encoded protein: CASSEVRSPLHF.

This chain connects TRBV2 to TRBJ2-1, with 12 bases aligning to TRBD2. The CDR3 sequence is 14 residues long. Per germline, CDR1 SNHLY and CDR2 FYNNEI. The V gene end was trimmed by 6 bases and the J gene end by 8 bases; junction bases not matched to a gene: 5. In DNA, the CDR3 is TGTGCCAGCAGAGGGGCTAGCGGGAGGGATGAGCAGTTCTTC. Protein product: CASRGASGRDEQFF.

The CDR3: CASSFTTGAETQYF. The CDR3 DNA reads as TGTGCCAGCAGCTTCACGACAGGGGCAGAGACCCAGTACTTC. The chain employs TRBV7-2 and TRBJ2-5, with TRBD1 identical over 8 bases. In germline, CDR1 is SGHTA, CDR2 FQGNSA. CDR3 length: 14 amino acids. V lost 3 bases, J lost 4 bases, and 4 bases stayed unmatched.

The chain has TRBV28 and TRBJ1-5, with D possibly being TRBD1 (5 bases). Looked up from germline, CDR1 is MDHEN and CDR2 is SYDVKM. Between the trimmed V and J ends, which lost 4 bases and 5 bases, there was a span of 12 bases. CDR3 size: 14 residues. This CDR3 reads CASSSTRVHQPQHF. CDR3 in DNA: TGTGCCAGCAGTTCCACCAGGGTGCATCAGCCCCAGCATTTT.

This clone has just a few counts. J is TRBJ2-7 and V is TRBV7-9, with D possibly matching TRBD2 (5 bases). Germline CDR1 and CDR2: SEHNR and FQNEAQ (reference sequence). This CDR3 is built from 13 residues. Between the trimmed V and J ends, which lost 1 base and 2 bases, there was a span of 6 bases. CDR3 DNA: TGTGCCAGCAGCTTAGGGGAGACCTACGAGCAGTACTTC. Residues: CASSLGETYEQYF.

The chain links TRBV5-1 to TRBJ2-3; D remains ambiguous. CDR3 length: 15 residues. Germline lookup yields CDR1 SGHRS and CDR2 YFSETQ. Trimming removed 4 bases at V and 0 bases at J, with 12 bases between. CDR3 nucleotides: TGCGCCAGCAGCCCCTCCGGTTACAGCACAGATACGCAGTATTTT. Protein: CASSPSGYSTDTQYF.

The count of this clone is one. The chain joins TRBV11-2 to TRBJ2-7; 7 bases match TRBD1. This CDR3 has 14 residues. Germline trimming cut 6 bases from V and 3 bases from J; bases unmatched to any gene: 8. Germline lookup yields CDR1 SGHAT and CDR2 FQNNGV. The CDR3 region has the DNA TGTGCCAGCAGTTTAACAGGGGTCATCTACGAGCAGTACTTC. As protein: CASSLTGVIYEQYF.

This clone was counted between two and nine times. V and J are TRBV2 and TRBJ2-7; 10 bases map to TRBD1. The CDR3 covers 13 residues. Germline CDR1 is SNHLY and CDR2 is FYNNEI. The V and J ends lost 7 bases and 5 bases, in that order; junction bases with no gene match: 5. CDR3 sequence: CASMGQGYHEQYF. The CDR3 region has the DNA TGTGCCAGCATGGGACAGGGGTACCACGAGCAGTACTTC.

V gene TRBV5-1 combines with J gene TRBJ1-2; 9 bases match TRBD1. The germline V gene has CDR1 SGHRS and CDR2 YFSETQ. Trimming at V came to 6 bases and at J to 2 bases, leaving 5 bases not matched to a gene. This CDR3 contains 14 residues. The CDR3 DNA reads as TGCGCCAGCAACCCGGGGACAGGGAACTATGGCTACACCTTC. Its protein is CASNPGTGNYGYTF.

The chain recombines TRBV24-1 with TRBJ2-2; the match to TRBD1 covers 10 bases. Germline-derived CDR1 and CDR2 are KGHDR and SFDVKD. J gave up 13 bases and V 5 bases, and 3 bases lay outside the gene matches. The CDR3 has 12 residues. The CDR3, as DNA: TGTGCCACCAGTGCCCGGGACAGGGGGCTGTTTTTT. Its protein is CATSARDRGLFF.

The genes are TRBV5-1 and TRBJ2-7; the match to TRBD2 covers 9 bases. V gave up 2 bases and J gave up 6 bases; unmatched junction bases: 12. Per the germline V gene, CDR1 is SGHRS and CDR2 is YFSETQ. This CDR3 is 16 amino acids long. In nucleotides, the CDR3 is TGCGCCAGCAGCTTTAGAGCGGGAGGACTTCCGGGCGAGCAGTACTTC. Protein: CASSFRAGGLPGEQYF.

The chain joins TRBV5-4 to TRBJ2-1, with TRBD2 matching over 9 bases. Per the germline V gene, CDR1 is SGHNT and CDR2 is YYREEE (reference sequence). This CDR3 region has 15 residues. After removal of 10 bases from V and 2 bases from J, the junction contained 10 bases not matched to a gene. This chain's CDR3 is CAGKISGSTYNEQFF. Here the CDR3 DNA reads TGTGCCGGGAAGATTAGCGGGAGTACCTACAATGAGCAGTTCTTC.

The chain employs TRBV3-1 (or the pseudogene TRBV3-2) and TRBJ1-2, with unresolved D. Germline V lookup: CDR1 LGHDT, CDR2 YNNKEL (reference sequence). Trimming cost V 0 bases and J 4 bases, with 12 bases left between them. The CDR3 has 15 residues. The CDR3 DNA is TGTGCCAGCAGCCAAGATGGAGGGAGGTCCTATGGCTACACCTTC. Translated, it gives CASSQDGGRSYGYTF.

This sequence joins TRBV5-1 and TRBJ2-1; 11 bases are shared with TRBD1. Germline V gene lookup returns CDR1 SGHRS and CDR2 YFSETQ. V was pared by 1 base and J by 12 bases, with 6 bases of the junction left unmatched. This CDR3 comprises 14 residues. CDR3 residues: CASSLTGTGGVQFF. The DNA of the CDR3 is TGCGCCAGCAGCTTGACGGGGACAGGGGGGGTGCAGTTCTTC.

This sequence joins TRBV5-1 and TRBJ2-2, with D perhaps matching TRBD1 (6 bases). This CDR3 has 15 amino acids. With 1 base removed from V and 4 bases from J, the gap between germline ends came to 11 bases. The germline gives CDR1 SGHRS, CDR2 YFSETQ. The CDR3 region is CASSLLRGPTGELFF. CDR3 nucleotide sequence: TGCGCCAGCAGCTTGCTCAGGGGCCCCACCGGGGAGCTGTTTTTT.

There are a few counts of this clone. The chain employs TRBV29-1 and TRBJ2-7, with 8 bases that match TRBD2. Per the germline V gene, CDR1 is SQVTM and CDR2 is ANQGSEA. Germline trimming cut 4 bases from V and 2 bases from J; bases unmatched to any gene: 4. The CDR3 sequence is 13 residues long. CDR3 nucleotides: TGCAGCGTTGTTCCGGGAGGGACCTACGAGCAGTACTTC. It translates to CSVVPGGTYEQYF.

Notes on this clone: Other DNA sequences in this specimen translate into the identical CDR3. The CDR3 DNA follows: TGCGCCAGCAGCTTAGGTCAGGGCGGTTCACCCCTCCACTTT. Its translation is CASSLGQGGSPLHF. This chain links TRBV5-1 with TRBJ1-6; the D gene is possibly TRBD1 (5 bases). From germline, CDR1 is SGHRS and CDR2 YFSETQ. Trimming cost V 2 bases and J 9 bases, with 12 bases left between them. This CDR3 region has 14 residues.

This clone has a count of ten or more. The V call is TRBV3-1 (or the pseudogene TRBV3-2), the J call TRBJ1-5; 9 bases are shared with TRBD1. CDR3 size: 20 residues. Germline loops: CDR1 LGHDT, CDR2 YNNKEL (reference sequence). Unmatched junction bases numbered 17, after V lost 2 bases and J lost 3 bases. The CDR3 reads CASSQSTGGQVWEDNQPQHF. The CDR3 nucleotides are TGTGCCAGCAGCCAATCAACAGGGGGCCAGGTATGGGAGGACAATCAGCCCCAGCATTTT.

CDR3 loop: CASRRLLGGRQGEKLFF. DNA of the CDR3: TGTGCCAGCCGGCGTCTCCTAGGGGGCCGTCAGGGAGAAAAACTGTTTTTT. This chain joins TRBV28 and TRBJ1-4; 7 nucleotides align to TRBD1. Germline V lookup: CDR1 MDHEN, CDR2 SYDVKM. Trimming took 8 bases from V and 8 from J; bases not matched to a gene: 20. The CDR3 contains 17 residues.

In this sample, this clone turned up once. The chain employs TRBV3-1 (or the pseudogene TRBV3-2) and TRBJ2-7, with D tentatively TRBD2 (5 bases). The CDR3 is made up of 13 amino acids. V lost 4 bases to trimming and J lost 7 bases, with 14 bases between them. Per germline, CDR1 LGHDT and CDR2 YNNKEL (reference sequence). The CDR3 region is CASSRFRGVEQYF. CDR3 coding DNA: TGTGCCAGCAGCCGGTTTCGGGGAGTTGAGCAGTACTTC.

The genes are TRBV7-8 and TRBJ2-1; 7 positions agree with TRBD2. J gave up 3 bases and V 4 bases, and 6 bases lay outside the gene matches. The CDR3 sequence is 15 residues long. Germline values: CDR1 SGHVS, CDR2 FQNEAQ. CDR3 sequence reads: CASSSRDYNYNEQFF. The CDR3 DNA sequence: TGTGCCAGCAGCTCCCGGGACTACAACTACAATGAGCAGTTCTTC.

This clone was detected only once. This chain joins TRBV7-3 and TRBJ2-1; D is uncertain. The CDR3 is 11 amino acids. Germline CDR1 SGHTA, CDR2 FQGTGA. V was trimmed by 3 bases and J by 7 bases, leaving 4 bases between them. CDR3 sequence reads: CASSFGNEQFF. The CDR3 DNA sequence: TGTGCCAGCAGCTTCGGGAATGAGCAGTTCTTC.

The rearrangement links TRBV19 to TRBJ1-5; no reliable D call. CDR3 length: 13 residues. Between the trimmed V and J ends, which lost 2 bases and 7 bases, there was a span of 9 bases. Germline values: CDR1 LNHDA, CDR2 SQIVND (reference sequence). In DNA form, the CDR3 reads TGTGCCAGTAGTATATCGCCGGGACAGCCCCAGCATTTT. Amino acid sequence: CASSISPGQPQHF.